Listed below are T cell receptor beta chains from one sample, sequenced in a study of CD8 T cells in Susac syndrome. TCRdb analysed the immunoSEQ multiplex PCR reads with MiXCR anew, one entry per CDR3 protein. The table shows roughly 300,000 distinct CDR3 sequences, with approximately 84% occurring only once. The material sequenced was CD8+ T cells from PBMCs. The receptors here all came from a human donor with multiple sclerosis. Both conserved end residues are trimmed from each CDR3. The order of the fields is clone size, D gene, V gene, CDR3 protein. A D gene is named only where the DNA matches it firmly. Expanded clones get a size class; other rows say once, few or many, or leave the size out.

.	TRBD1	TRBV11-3	ASKLTGENTEAF
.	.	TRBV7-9	ASSAPGYTEAF
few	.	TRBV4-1	ASSQESADYEQY
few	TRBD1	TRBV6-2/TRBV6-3	ASSGTGEGEQY
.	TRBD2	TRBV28	ASSRLGTRLDTQY
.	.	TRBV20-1	SARDRRFLGEQY
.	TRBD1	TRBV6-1	ASRDRGGTGELF
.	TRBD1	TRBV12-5	ASGLQQGFGYT
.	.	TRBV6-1	ASSEERGEAF
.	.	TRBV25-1	ASSELDNPSYEQY